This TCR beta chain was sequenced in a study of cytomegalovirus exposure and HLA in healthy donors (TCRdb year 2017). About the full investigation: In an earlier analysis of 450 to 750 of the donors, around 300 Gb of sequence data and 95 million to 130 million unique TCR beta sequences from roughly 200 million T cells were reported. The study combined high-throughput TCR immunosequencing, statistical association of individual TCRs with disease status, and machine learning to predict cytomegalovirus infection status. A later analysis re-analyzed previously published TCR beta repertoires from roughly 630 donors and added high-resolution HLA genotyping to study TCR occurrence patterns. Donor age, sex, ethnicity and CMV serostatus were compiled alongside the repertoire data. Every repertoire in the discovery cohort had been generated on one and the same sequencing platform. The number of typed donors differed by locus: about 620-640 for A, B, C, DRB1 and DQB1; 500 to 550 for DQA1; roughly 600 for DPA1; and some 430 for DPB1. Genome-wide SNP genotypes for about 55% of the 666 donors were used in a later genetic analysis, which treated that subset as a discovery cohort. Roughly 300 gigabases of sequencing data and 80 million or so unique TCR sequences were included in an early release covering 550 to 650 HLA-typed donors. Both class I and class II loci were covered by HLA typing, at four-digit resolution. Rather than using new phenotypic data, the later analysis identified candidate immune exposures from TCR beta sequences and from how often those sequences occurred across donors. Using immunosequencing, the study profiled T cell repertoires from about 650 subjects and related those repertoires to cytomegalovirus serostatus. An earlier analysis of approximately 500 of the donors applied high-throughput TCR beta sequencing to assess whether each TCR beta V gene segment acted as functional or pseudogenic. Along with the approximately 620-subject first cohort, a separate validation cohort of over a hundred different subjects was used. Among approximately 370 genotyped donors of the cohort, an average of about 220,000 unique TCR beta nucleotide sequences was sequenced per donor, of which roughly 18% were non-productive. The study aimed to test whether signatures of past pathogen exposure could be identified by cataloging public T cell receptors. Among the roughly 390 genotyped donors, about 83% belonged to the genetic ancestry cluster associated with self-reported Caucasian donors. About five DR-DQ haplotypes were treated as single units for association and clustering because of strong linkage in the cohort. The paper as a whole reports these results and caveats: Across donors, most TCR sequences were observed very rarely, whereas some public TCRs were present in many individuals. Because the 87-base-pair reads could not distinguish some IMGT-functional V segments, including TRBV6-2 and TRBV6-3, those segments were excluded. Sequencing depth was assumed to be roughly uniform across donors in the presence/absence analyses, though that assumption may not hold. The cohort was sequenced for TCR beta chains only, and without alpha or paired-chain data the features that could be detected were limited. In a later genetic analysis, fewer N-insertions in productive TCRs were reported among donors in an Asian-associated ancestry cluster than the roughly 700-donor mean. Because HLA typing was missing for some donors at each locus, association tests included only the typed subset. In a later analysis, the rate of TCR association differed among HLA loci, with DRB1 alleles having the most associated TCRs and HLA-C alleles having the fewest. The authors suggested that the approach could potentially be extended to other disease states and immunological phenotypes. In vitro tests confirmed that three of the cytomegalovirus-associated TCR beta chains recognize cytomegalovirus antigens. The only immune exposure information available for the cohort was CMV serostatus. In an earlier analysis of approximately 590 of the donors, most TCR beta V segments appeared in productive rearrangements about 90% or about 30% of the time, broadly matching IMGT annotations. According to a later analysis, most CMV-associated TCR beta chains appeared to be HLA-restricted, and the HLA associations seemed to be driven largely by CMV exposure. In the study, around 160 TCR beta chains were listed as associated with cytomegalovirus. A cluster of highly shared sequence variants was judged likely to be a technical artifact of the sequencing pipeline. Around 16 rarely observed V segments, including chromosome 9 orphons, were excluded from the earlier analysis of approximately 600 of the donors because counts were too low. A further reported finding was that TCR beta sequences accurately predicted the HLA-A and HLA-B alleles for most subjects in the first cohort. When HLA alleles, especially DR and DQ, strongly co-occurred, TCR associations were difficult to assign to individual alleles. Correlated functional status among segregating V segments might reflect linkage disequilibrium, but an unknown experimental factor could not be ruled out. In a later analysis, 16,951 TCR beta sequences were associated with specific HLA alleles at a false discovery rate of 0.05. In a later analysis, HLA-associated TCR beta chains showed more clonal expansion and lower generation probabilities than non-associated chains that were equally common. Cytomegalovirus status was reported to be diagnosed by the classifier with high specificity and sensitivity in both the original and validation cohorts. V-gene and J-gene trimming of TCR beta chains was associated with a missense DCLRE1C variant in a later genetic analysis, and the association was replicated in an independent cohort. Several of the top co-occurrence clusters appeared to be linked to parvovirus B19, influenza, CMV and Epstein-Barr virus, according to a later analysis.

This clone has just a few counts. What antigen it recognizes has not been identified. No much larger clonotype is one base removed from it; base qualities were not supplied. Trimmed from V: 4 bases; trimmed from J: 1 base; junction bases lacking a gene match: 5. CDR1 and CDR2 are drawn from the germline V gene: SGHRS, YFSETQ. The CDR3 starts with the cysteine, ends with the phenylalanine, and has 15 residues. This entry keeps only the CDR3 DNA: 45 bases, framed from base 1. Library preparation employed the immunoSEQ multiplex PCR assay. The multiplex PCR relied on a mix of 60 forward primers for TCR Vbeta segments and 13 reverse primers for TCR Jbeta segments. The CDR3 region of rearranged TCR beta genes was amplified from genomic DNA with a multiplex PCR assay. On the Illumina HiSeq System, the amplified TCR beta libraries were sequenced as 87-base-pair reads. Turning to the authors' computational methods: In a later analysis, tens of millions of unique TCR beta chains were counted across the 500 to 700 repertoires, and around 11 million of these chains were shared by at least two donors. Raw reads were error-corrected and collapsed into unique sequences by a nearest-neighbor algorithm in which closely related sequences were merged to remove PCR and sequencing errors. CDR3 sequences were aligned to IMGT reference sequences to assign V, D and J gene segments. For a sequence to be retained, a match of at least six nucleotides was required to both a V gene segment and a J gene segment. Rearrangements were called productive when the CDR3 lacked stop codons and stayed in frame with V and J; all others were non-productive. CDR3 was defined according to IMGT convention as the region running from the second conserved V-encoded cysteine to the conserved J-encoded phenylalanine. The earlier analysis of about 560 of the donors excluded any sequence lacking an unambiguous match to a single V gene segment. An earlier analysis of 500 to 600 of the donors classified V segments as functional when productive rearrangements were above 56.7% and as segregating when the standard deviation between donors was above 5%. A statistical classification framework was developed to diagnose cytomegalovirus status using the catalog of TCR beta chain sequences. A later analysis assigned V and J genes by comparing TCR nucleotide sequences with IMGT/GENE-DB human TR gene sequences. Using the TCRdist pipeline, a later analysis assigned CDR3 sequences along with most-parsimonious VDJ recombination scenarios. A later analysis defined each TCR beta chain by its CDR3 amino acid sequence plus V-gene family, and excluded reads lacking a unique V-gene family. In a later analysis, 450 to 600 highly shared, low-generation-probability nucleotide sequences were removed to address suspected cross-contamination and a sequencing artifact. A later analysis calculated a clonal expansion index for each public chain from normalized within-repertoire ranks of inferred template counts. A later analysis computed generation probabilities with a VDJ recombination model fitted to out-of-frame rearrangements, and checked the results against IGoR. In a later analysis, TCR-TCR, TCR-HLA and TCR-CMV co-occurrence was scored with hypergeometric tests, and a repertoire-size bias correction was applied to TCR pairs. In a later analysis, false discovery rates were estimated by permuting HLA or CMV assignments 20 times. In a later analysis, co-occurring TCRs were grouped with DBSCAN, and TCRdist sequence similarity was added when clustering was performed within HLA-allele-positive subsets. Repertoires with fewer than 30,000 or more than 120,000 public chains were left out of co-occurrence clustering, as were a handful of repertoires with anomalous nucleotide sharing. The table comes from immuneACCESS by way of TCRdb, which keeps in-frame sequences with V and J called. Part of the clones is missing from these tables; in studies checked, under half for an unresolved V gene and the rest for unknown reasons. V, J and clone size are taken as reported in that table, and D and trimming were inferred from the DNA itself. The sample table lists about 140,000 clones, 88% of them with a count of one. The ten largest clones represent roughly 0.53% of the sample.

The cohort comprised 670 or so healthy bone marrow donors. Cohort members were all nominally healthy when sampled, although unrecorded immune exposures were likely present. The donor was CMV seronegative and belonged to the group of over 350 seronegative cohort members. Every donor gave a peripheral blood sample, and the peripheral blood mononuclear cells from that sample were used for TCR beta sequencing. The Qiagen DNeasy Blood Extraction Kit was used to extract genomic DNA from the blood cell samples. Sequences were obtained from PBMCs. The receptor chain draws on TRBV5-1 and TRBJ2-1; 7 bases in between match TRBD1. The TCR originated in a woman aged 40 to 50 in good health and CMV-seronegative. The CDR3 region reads CASSRSGGSYNEQFF. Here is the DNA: TGCGCCAGCAGCCGGTCAGGGGGATCCTACAATGAGCAGTTCTTC. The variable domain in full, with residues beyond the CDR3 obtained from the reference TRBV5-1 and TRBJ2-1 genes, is KAGVTQTPRYLIKTRGQQVTLSCSPISGHRSVSWYQQTPGQGLQFLFEYFSETQRNKGNFPGRFSGRQFSNSRSEMNVSTLELGDSALYLCASSRSGGSYNEQFFGPGTRLTVL.